This TCR beta chain originates from a study of blood T cell repertoires in COVID-19. At the level of the study: PBMCs, B-cell-depleted T cells, or T cells were the source of the cDNA or gDNA that made up the material.

V was shortened by 4 bases and J by 1 base, with 16 bases between the two germline ends. The germline V gene has CDR1 MGHRA and CDR2 YSYEKL. This CDR3 region has 16 residues. In the original processing: Reference gene primer amplification in the assay estimated nucleated cell counts. The table came from immunoSEQ multiplex PCR; TCRdb's copy has only in-frame clones and leaves some out. The DNA gave D and trimming, while V, J and clone size come from that table. The repertoire holds about 200,000 clones, with approximately 78% as singletons. Sequenced sample: peripheral blood. The V and J genes are TRBV4-1 and TRBJ1-1; D uncertain. The receptor was isolated from a woman aged 40 to 50 with acute or convalescent COVID-19. This chain's CDR3 is CASSLVVGRENTEAFF. DNA of the CDR3: TGCGCCAGCAGCCTCGTGGTGGGTCGGGAGAACACTGAAGCTTTCTTT.